Below, 30 T cell receptor beta chains from the same sample are listed, as sequenced in a study of T cells in Graves' hyperthyroidism and ophthalmopathy. TCR beta CDR3 sequences were amplified from RNA transcripts. TCR CDR3 regions were first amplified by RT-PCR with HTBI primers. TCRdb re-called the multiplex PCR reads through MiXCR, storing one row per CDR3 protein. In the table there are 550,000 to 800,000 distinct CDR3 sequences, 15% to 20% of which are singletons. Sequenced input: blood. The receptors stem from a man aged 18 to 35 with Graves' hyperthyroidism.

There are many counts of this clonotype. The V and J genes are TRBV3-1 and TRBJ2-7; 10 nucleotides align to TRBD1. The CDR3 covers 15 residues. V shed 4 bases and J 7 bases; nucleotides not matched to a gene: 10. CDR1 and CDR2 (germline): LGHDT, YNNKEL (reference sequence). The CDR3 coding sequence is TGTGCCAGCAGCCGAGCCGGGACAGGGGCTGGGGAGCAGTACTTC. Residues: CASSRAGTGAGEQYF.

This clonotype was detected a few times. The chain carries TRBV2 and TRBJ2-7, with 8 bases identical to TRBD1. V trimming: 9 bases; J trimming: 2 bases; junction bases outside the gene matches: 9. In germline, CDR1 is SNHLY, CDR2 FYNNEI. The CDR3 loop spans 14 amino acids. The CDR3 DNA is TGTGCCAGTAGAAGGGGACAGGTGACCTACGAGCAGTACTTC. Encoded protein: CASRRGQVTYEQYF.

The chain couples TRBV7-9 to TRBJ1-2; D is possibly TRBD1 (5 bases). There are 15 residues in the CDR3. V was cut by 1 base and J by 4 bases, with 13 bases left in between. Per the germline V gene, CDR1 is SEHNR and CDR2 is FQNEAQ (reference sequence). The CDR3 region is CASSLVIQAAYGYTF. CDR3 bases: TGTGCCAGCAGCTTAGTAATACAGGCAGCCTATGGCTACACCTTC.

This chain connects TRBV5-1 to TRBJ2-1; D is unclear. There are 15 residues in the CDR3. The germline gives CDR1 SGHRS, CDR2 YFSETQ. V was trimmed by 0 bases and J by 1 base, leaving 8 bases between them. The CDR3 reads CASSLDGLSYNEQFF. CDR3 in DNA: TGCGCCAGCAGCTTGGATGGGTTGTCCTACAATGAGCAGTTCTTC.

The sample holds a few counts of this clonotype. The rearrangement joins TRBV20-1 to TRBJ2-3; the match to TRBD2 covers 14 bases. CDR1 DFQATT and CDR2 SNEGSKA come from the germline V gene (reference sequence). The CDR3 length is 15 residues. Trimming took 6 bases from V and 2 from J; bases not matched to a gene: 4. Here the CDR3 reads CSAQTSGRATDTQYF. The CDR3 DNA reads TGCAGTGCCCAGACTAGCGGGAGGGCCACAGATACGCAGTATTTT.

The V call is TRBV5-1, the J call TRBJ1-6; D remains unclear. The CDR3 runs 17 residues. Looked up from germline, CDR1 is SGHRS and CDR2 is YFSETQ. The V gene lost 0 bases and the J gene lost 0 bases, with 10 bases spanning the gap. CDR3 loop: CASSLGDASSYNSPLHF. As DNA, the CDR3 is TGCGCCAGCAGCTTGGGCGACGCGAGCTCCTATAATTCACCCCTCCACTTT.

In this sample, this clonotype turned up a few times. The CDR3 is CASTVRGKGTEAFF. CDR3 nucleotide sequence: TGTGCCAGCACCGTTCGGGGGAAGGGCACTGAAGCTTTCTTT. This chain joins TRBV6-1 and TRBJ1-1, with D maybe TRBD1 (5 bases). CDR3 length equals 14 residues. Germline CDR1 reads MNHNS; CDR2 reads SASEGT. Trimming cost V 7 bases and J 4 bases, with 16 bases left between them.

This clonotype was counted ten times or more. The chain carries TRBV18 and TRBJ2-7; 8 bases agree with TRBD1. The germline V gene encodes CDR1 KGHSH and CDR2 LQKENI. There are 15 residues in the CDR3. J gave up 9 bases and V 3 bases, and 13 bases lay outside the gene matches. The CDR3 nucleotides read TGTGCCAGCTCACCCTGGACAGGGACCAGGGACGGGCAGTACTTC. It specifies CASSPWTGTRDGQYF.

In this sample, this clonotype turned up many times. The V gene is TRBV20-1, the J gene TRBJ2-7; D not resolved. Trimming left V 1 base short and J 3 bases short, with 10 bases between. Germline V gene sequence: CDR1 DFQATT, CDR2 SNEGSKA (reference sequence). The CDR3 consists of 13 residues. For the CDR3, the DNA is TGCAGTGCTAGAGCAGCGTCTGACTACGAGCAGTACTTC. It encodes CSARAASDYEQYF.

The genes are TRBV19 and TRBJ1-2; D uncertain. The CDR3 totals 16 residues. With 3 bases removed from V and 8 bases from J, the gap between germline ends came to 22 bases. The germline V gene has CDR1 LNHDA and CDR2 SQIVND (reference sequence). The CDR3 region has the DNA TGTGCCAGTAGTATCCGGCGACATGATCCATCCCGGGGCTACACCTTC. This sequence encodes CASSIRRHDPSRGYTF.

The chain couples TRBV4-1 to TRBJ1-5; 7 positions agree with TRBD1. The CDR3 contains 14 residues. Germline CDR1 reads MGHRA; CDR2 reads YSYEKL. J was trimmed by 7 bases and V by 5 bases; bases with no gene match: 8. The CDR3 sequence is CASSDRQGGQPQHF. DNA for the CDR3: TGCGCCAGCAGCGACCGACAGGGTGGGCAGCCCCAGCATTTT.

This clonotype has ten or more counts. The V and J genes are TRBV2 and TRBJ1-6, with D hard to call. Germline V gives CDR1 SNHLY, CDR2 FYNNEI. The V and J ends lost 2 bases and 7 bases respectively, with 21 bases between them. This CDR3 region has 18 residues. CDR3 sequence reads: CASSEIGSPTMANSPLHF. DNA for the CDR3: TGTGCCAGCAGTGAAATTGGATCACCGACAATGGCCAATTCACCCCTCCACTTT.

Many counts were recorded for this clonotype. This chain joins TRBV28 and TRBJ1-5; TRBD1 is a possible D gene (5 bases). V was cut by 3 bases and J by 4 bases, with 10 bases left in between. Germline loops: CDR1 MDHEN, CDR2 SYDVKM. The CDR3 has 14 residues. The CDR3 DNA follows: TGTGCCAGCAGTTTTGACAGACAAAATCAGCCCCAGCATTTT. Translation gives CASSFDRQNQPQHF.

The V call is TRBV20-1, the J call TRBJ2-4; D might be TRBD2 (5 bases). The CDR3 consists of 14 residues. CDR1 is DFQATT, CDR2 SNEGSKA, per germline (reference sequence). The V end was cut by 4 bases, the J end by 0 bases, with 10 bases between. CDR3 region: CSATPGIAKNIQYF. The CDR3 DNA reads TGCAGTGCTACCCCCGGGATAGCCAAAAACATTCAGTACTTC.

There are many counts of this clonotype. The chain recombines TRBV15 with TRBJ2-7, with D maybe TRBD1 (5 bases). Trimming took 4 bases from V and 5 from J, leaving 15 bases between them. Per germline, CDR1 LNHNV and CDR2 YYDKDF (reference sequence). The CDR3 consists of 14 residues. The CDR3 coding sequence is TGTGCCACCAGCACTGTGCAGGGTGTCAACGAGCAGTACTTC. Translation gives CATSTVQGVNEQYF.

This clonotype was recorded many times. This chain uses TRBV10-3 with TRBJ1-1; 7 bases fit TRBD1. Germline-derived CDR1 and CDR2 are ENHRY and SYGVKD. The CDR3 totals 16 residues. Trimming at V came to 0 bases and at J to 0 bases, leaving 4 bases not matched to a gene. The CDR3, as DNA: TGTGCCATCAGTGAGTCGAAAGGGGGCCTGAACACTGAAGCTTTCTTT. This gives the protein CAISESKGGLNTEAFF.

Turning to this clonotype: With a much larger clone just one base away, this may be a read error. This chain links TRBV20-1 with TRBJ1-2; D remains ambiguous. V was cut by 4 bases and J by 5 bases, with 11 bases left in between. The CDR3 is 12 amino acids. Germline CDR1 is DFQATT and CDR2 is SNEGSKA (reference sequence). The CDR3 sequence: CSATPRDYGYTF. The CDR3 DNA reads TGCAGTGCTACCCCCAGAGATTATGGCTACACCTTC.

This clonotype was seen repeatedly, ten times or more. The chain uses TRBV28 and TRBJ1-5, with TRBD1 as a possible D gene (6 bases). Per the germline V gene, CDR1 is MDHEN and CDR2 is SYDVKM. The CDR3 length is 15 residues. The V and J ends lost 5 bases and 3 bases respectively, with 14 bases between them. CDR3 in amino acids: CASSPNGGANQPQHF. As DNA, the CDR3 is TGTGCCAGCAGTCCTAACGGGGGGGCCAATCAGCCCCAGCATTTT.

This clonotype was observed a few times. This chain connects TRBV29-1 to TRBJ2-7, with 12 nucleotides matching TRBD1. CDR1 is SQVTM and CDR2 is ANQGSEA in the germline V gene. The CDR3 sequence is 15 residues long. Unmatched junction bases numbered 6, after V lost 4 bases and J lost 2 bases. The CDR3 DNA sequence: TGCAGCGTTGCCCGTGGGGACAGGGGGCCCTACGAGCAGTACTTC. This gives the protein CSVARGDRGPYEQYF.

There are many counts of this clonotype. The genes are TRBV5-1 and TRBJ2-1; 9 bases map to TRBD1. This CDR3 region has 14 residues. V lost 2 bases to trimming and J lost 4 bases; unmatched junction nucleotides: 1. Germline V gene lookup returns CDR1 SGHRS and CDR2 YFSETQ. In DNA, the CDR3 is TGCGCCAGCAGCTTCGGGACAGGGTACAATGAGCAGTTCTTC. The encoded protein is CASSFGTGYNEQFF.

This chain joins TRBV3-1 and TRBJ1-1, with D uncertain. Trimming stripped 4 bases from V and 0 bases from J, with 12 bases between. Germline V lookup: CDR1 LGHDT, CDR2 YNNKEL (reference sequence). This CDR3 spans 15 amino acids. This CDR3 is CASSREGGMNTEAFF. The CDR3 DNA sequence: TGTGCCAGCAGCCGGGAGGGAGGCATGAACACTGAAGCTTTCTTT.

This rearrangement joins TRBV5-1 to TRBJ1-3; D ambiguous. V was trimmed by 0 bases and J by 7 bases, leaving 14 bases between them. Germline V gene sequence: CDR1 SGHRS, CDR2 YFSETQ. The CDR3 runs to 15 residues. CDR3 nucleotides: TGCGCCAGCAGCTTGGCCGGTATAGGGCAGAACACCATATATTTT. It codes for CASSLAGIGQNTIYF.

The genes are TRBV2 and TRBJ2-2, with TRBD2 matching 12 bases. The CDR3 runs to 18 residues. Trimming cost V 4 bases and J 4 bases; bases outside gene matches: 10. The germline CDR1 and CDR2 sequences are SNHLY and FYNNEI. The CDR3, as DNA: TGTGCCAGCAGTGGGCTAGCGGGAGGGCCCGGCGGCACCGGGGAGCTGTTTTTT. Translated: CASSGLAGGPGGTGELFF.

The chain carries TRBV28 and TRBJ2-5; D is ambiguous. V was cut by 5 bases and J by 5 bases, with 15 bases left in between. From germline, CDR1 is MDHEN and CDR2 SYDVKM. This CDR3 contains 14 residues. CDR3 in amino acids: CASSAFLALETQYF. In DNA form, the CDR3 reads TGTGCCAGCAGTGCATTCTTAGCATTGGAGACCCAGTACTTC.

There are a few counts of this clonotype. The chain uses TRBV20-1 and TRBJ2-1; D uncertain. Trimming cost V 3 bases and J 4 bases, with 10 bases left between them. The CDR3 has 13 residues. The germline V gene has CDR1 DFQATT and CDR2 SNEGSKA (reference sequence). CDR3 protein: CSASAGLYNEQFF. The CDR3 DNA reads as TGCAGTGCTAGTGCTGGGCTGTACAATGAGCAGTTCTTC.

This clonotype was seen a handful of times. The chain couples TRBV7-9 to TRBJ2-6; unclear D gene. The CDR3 consists of 15 residues. The V end lost 5 bases, the J end lost 3 bases, and 11 bases lay between the germline ends. Germline V gene lookup returns CDR1 SEHNR and CDR2 FQNEAQ (reference sequence). The CDR3 DNA sequence: TGTGCCAGCAGCATGACCGTTCTTGGGGCCAACGTCCTGACTTTC. It specifies CASSMTVLGANVLTF.

This clonotype was observed at least ten times. The chain links TRBV19 to TRBJ2-3, with D perhaps matching TRBD2 (6 bases). Germline V CDR1 and CDR2: LNHDA, SQIVND (reference sequence). Trimming removed 7 bases from V and 0 bases from J, with 14 bases in between. The CDR3 covers 15 residues. The CDR3 loop reads CASIRGSGSTDTQYF. As DNA, the CDR3 is TGTGCCAGTATTCGTGGAAGCGGGAGCACAGATACGCAGTATTTT.

This chain uses TRBV28 with TRBJ2-3; maybe TRBD2 (6 bases). This CDR3 is 15 amino acids long. Per the germline V gene, CDR1 is MDHEN and CDR2 is SYDVKM. Trimming stripped 8 bases from V and 0 bases from J, with 15 bases between. CDR3 bases: TGTGCCAGCGCGCGGGGTAGCGCGAGCACAGATACGCAGTATTTT. This translates into CASARGSASTDTQYF. The complete variable domain, with remaining parts taken from reference TRBV28 and TRBJ2-3, reads DVKVTQSSRYLVKRTGEKVFLECVQDMDHENMFWYRQDPGLGLRLIYFSYDVKMKEKGDIPEGYSVSREKKERFSLILESASTNQTSMYLCASARGSASTDTQYFGPGTRLTVL.

This clonotype showed up many times. The genes are TRBV6-1 and TRBJ2-1; D is perhaps TRBD1 (6 bases). Between the trimmed V and J ends, which lost 1 base and 6 bases, there was a span of 13 bases. The germline CDR1 and CDR2 sequences are MNHNS and SASEGT. The CDR3 spans 15 residues. The CDR3 region has the DNA TGTGCCAGCAGTGAAGGGAGAACAGGGACCAATGAGCAGTTCTTC. Protein sequence: CASSEGRTGTNEQFF.

Ten or more counts support this clonotype. The chain has TRBV11-2 and TRBJ2-7, with TRBD2 matching over 7 bases. CDR1 is SGHAT, CDR2 FQNNGV, per germline. The CDR3 runs to 13 residues. With V trimmed by 5 bases and J by 2 bases, 3 bases remained unmatched. For the CDR3, the DNA is TGTGCCAGCAGCGTTGGGAGGGCCTACGAGCAGTACTTC. Translated, it gives CASSVGRAYEQYF.